This is a list of T cell receptor beta chains from one sample in a study of PD-1 blockade in classical Hodgkin lymphoma. The table came from immunoSEQ multiplex PCR; TCRdb's copy has only in-frame clones and leaves some out. The table has around 16,000 clones, 85% to 90% seen once. The sample consisted of CD4+ T cells from blood. These receptors were collected from a human donor with classical Hodgkin lymphoma. Both conserved end residues are trimmed from each CDR3. The D gene is left open where the match is weak.

CDR3 length	D gene	V gene	CDR3 protein
10	NA	TRBV7-9	ASSSGPAGYT
13	TRBD2	TRBV10-1	ASSQREGLTDTQY
12	NA	TRBV6-1	ASSSGRENTEAF
12	NA	TRBV7-9	ASSLEGRRGTQY
12	TRBD1	TRBV7-2	ASSTRTGNTEAF
11	NA	TRBV30	ALYKREEDTQY
14	NA	TRBV9	ASSVGTGTDNEKLF
12	TRBD1	TRBV6-6	ASSWDRPNEKLF
8	NA	TRBV20-1	SAVNYGYT
13	NA	TRBV7-3	ASSLHFAGEDEQF
11	NA	TRBV7-2	ASSLQRVSEQY
14	NA	TRBV14	ASSQDRGPGDGELF
13	NA	TRBV28	ASSSIPRTERGYT
12	TRBD2	TRBV28	ASSTGTSGRELF
14	NA	TRBV13	ASSLVRGRRYDTQY
11	TRBD1	TRBV9	ASSRQGYGELF
15	TRBD1	TRBV10-1	ASSALTGTGSTGELF
15	TRBD2	TRBV7-6	ASSPGGGTSVYNEQF
12	NA	TRBV14	ASSLREGNSPLH
16	TRBD1	TRBV27	ASSYRGSSLYLNTEAF
14	NA	TRBV18	ASSPFGQADPYGYT
14	TRBD2	TRBV7-3	ASSLNLAGESETQY